Following are 12 T cell receptor beta chains from one sample sequenced in a study of blood T cell repertoires in COVID-19. Using immunoSEQ multiplex PCR, the repertoire was profiled, and TCRdb retains in-frame clones only, with some absent. The table includes about 240,000 clones, approximately 83% detected once. Specimen: peripheral blood. The receptor source for this set is a woman older than 75 with acute or convalescent COVID-19.

This rearrangement joins TRBV12-5 to TRBJ1-4, with TRBD1 matching over 8 bases. The CDR3 runs 16 residues. CDR1 is LGHNT and CDR2 is FRNRAP in the germline V gene. V lost 0 bases and J lost 8; bases outside the gene matches: 8. CDR3 in DNA: TGTGCTAGTGGTTTGGTACAGGACAGGGATAGAGAAAAACTGTTTTTT. It codes for CASGLVQDRDREKLFF.

The sample holds many counts of this clone. The sample contains more than one DNA sequence encoding this CDR3. V and J are TRBV11-2 and TRBJ2-2; 12 bases are shared with TRBD1. Germline CDR1 SGHAT, CDR2 FQNNGV. Trimming at V came to 5 bases and at J to 4 bases, leaving 5 bases not matched to a gene. The CDR3 consists of 16 residues. CDR3 loop: CASSPGQGAGTGELFF. The CDR3 DNA follows: TGTGCCAGCAGCCCGGGACAGGGGGCAGGCACCGGGGAGCTGTTTTTT.

The chain couples TRBV3-1 (or the pseudogene TRBV3-2) to TRBJ2-5, with 9 bases identical to TRBD2. CDR3 length equals 18 residues. J lost 5 bases, V lost 0 bases, and 13 bases had no gene match. Germline lookup yields CDR1 LGHDT and CDR2 YNNKEL (reference sequence). CDR3 region: CASSQERGTSYLSETQYF. The CDR3, as DNA: TGTGCCAGCAGCCAAGAACGCGGGACTAGCTATCTTAGTGAGACCCAGTACTTC.

The chain links TRBV6-1 to TRBJ1-2; D might be TRBD1 (5 bases). CDR1 MNHNS and CDR2 SASEGT come from the germline V gene. The CDR3 is 16 amino acids. Trimming shortened V by 4 bases and J by 3 bases, and 18 bases separated the two germline ends. CDR3 sequence: CASSGRTSSGDYGYTF. In DNA, the CDR3 is TGTGCCAGCAGTGGGCGGACCTCTTCGGGGGACTATGGCTACACCTTC.

The rearrangement joins TRBV18 to TRBJ2-6; possible D gene TRBD1, 6 bases. CDR1 is KGHSH, CDR2 LQKENI, per germline. V lost 2 bases and J 1 base, leaving 15 bases between the germline ends. The CDR3 extends over 18 amino acids. The CDR3 bases are TGTGCCAGCTCACCAGTGGGACATTCAACTTCTGGGGCCAACGTCCTGACTTTC. It translates to CASSPVGHSTSGANVLTF.

The V call is TRBV5-1, the J call TRBJ2-3; a possible D gene is TRBD2 (5 bases). From germline, CDR1 is SGHRS and CDR2 YFSETQ. This CDR3 is 16 amino acids long. V was cut by 0 bases and J by 2 bases, with 13 bases left in between. The CDR3 loop reads CASSLAGEHHTDTQYF. In DNA, the CDR3 is TGCGCCAGCAGCTTGGCCGGGGAACACCACACAGATACGCAGTATTTT.

This chain connects TRBV5-1 to TRBJ2-3; D call uncertain. Trimming took off 6 bases at V and 2 bases at J, with 4 bases between the two ends. Per germline, CDR1 SGHRS and CDR2 YFSETQ. This CDR3 has 11 amino acids. The CDR3 is CASTLTDTQYF. DNA for the CDR3: TGCGCCAGCACCCTCACAGATACGCAGTATTTT. Looking up the rest from reference TRBV5-1 and TRBJ2-3 gives the full variable domain: KAGVTQTPRYLIKTRGQQVTLSCSPISGHRSVSWYQQTPGQGLQFLFEYFSETQRNKGNFPGRFSGRQFSNSRSEMNVSTLELGDSALYLCASTLTDTQYFGPGTRLTVL.

This clone was seen only once. The V and J genes are TRBV3-1 (or the pseudogene TRBV3-2) and TRBJ2-5, with 8 bases that match TRBD2. Germline values: CDR1 LGHDT, CDR2 YNNKEL (reference sequence). The CDR3 sequence is 14 residues long. Trimming cost V 5 bases and J 3 bases; bases outside gene matches: 5. The CDR3: CASSGVAGKETQYF. CDR3 nucleotide sequence: TGTGCCAGCAGCGGGGTAGCGGGGAAAGAGACCCAGTACTTC.

The chain couples TRBV10-3 to TRBJ2-7; 8 positions agree with TRBD1. The CDR3 has 14 amino acids. V was clipped by 0 bases and J by 2 bases; unmatched bases: 0. Germline lookup yields CDR1 ENHRY and CDR2 SYGVKD. For the CDR3, the DNA is TGTGCCATCAGTGAGTCGGACAGGGCCTACGAGCAGTACTTC. This sequence encodes CAISESDRAYEQYF.

This clone was seen just once. The rearrangement links TRBV5-1 to TRBJ2-7; D gene unclear. Germline CDR1 is SGHRS and CDR2 is YFSETQ. The length of the CDR3 is 14 residues. With 0 bases removed from V and 5 bases from J, the gap between germline ends came to 12 bases. This CDR3 reads CASSLVSTENEQYF. CDR3 nucleotide sequence: TGCGCCAGCAGCTTGGTCTCCACGGAGAACGAGCAGTACTTC.

The rearrangement joins TRBV19 to TRBJ1-5; 7 bases align to TRBD1. Per germline, CDR1 LNHDA and CDR2 SQIVND (reference sequence). V shed 5 bases and J 7 bases; nucleotides not matched to a gene: 8. CDR3 length: 14 amino acids. The CDR3 nucleotides are TGTGCCAGTAGTTCGGGCCACAGGGGCCAGCCCCAGCATTTT. Translating it yields CASSSGHRGQPQHF.

This clone was observed a few times. As DNA, the CDR3 is TGTGCCAGCAGCCCGTACAGTCCCTATAGCAATCAGCCCCAGCATTTT. Its translation is CASSPYSPYSNQPQHF. The chain employs TRBV7-8 and TRBJ1-5; D unresolved. The CDR3 length is 16 residues. In germline, CDR1 is SGHVS, CDR2 FQNEAQ. V dropped 5 bases and J dropped 0 bases, with 14 bases sitting between them.